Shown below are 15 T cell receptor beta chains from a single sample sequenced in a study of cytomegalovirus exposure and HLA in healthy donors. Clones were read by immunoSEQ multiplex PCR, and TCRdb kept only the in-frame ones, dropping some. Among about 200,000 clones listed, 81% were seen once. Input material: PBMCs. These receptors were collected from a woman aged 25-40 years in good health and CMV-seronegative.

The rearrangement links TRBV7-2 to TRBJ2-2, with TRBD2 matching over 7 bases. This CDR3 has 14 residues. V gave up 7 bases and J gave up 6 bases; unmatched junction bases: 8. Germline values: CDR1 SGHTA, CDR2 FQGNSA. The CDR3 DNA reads TGTGCCAGCACGATGACTAGCTCGGCCGGGGAGCTGTTTTTT. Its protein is CASTMTSSAGELFF.

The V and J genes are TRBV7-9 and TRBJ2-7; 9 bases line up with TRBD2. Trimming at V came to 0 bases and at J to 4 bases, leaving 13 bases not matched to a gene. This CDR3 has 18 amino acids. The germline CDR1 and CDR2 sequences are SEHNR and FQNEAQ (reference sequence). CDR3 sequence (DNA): TGTGCCAGCAGCTTAGCTTTAGCGGGAGCGTTCCTCCCTTACGAGCAGTACTTC. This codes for CASSLALAGAFLPYEQYF.

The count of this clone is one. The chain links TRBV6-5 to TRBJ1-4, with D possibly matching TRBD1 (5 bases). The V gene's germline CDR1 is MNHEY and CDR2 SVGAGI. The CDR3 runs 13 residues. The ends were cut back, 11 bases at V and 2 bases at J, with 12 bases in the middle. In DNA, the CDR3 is TGTGCCGTTGGGGGGGGGACTAATGAAAAACTGTTTTTT. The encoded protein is CAVGGGTNEKLFF.

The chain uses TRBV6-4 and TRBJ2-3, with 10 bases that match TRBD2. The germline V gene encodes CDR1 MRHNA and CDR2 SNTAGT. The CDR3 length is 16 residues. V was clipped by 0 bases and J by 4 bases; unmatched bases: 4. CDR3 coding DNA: TGTGCCAGCAGTGACTCAGCGGGGGGGCACTCAGATACGCAGTATTTT. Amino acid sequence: CASSDSAGGHSDTQYF.

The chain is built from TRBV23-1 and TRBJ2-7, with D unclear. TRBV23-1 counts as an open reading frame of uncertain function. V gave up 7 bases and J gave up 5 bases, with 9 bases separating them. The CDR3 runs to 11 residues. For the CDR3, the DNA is TGCGCCAGCACCTCGAGAAACGAGCAGTACTTC. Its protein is CASTSRNEQYF.

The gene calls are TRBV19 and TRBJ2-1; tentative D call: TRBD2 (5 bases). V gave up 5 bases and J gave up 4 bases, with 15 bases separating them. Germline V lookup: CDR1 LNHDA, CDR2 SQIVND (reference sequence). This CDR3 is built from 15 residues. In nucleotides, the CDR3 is TGTGCCAGTAGTCCTGTGGACGGGATTTACAATGAGCAGTTCTTC. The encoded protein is CASSPVDGIYNEQFF.

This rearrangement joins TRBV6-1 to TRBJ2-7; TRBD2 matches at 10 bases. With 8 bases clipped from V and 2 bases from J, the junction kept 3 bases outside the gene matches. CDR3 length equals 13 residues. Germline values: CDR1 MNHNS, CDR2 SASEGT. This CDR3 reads CASLSGRAYEQYF. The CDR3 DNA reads TGTGCCAGCCTGAGCGGGAGGGCCTACGAGCAGTACTTC.

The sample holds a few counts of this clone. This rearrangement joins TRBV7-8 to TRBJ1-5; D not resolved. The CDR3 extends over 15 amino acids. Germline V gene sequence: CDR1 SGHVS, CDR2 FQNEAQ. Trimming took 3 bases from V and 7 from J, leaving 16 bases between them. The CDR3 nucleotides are TGTGCCAGCAGCTTGGCGGGGATAGGGCGGCAGCCCCAGCATTTT. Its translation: CASSLAGIGRQPQHF.

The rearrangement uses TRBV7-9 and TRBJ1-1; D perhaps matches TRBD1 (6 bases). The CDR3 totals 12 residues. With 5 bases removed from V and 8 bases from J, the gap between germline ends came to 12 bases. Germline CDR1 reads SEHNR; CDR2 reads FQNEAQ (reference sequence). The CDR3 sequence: CASSRDTREAFF. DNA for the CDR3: TGTGCCAGCAGCCGGGACACCAGGGAAGCTTTCTTT.

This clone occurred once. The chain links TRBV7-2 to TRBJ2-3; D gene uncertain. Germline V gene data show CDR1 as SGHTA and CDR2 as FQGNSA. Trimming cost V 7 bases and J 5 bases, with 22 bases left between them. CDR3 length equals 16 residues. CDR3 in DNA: TGTGCCAGCACCCTAGGTCGTGCGGCTTCCGGAGATACGCAGTATTTT. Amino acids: CASTLGRAASGDTQYF.

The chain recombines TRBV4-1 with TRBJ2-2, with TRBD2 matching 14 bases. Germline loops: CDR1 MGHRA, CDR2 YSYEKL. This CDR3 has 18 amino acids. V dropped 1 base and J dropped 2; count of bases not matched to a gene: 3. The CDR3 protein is CASSQGGLAGVNTGELFF. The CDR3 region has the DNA TGCGCCAGCAGCCAAGGGGGACTAGCGGGAGTAAACACCGGGGAGCTGTTTTTT.

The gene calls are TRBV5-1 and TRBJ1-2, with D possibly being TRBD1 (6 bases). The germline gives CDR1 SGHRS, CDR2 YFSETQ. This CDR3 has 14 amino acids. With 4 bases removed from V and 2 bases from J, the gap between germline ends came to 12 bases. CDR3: CASSPLQGNYGYTF. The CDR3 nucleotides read TGCGCCAGCAGCCCCTTACAGGGAAACTATGGCTACACCTTC. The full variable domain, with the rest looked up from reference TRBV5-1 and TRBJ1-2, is KAGVTQTPRYLIKTRGQQVTLSCSPISGHRSVSWYQQTPGQGLQFLFEYFSETQRNKGNFPGRFSGRQFSNSRSEMNVSTLELGDSALYLCASSPLQGNYGYTFGSGTRLTVV.

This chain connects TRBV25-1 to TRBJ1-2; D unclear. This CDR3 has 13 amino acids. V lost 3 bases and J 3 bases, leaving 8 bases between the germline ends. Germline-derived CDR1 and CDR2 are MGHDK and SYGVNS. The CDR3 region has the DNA TGTGCCAGCAGTGATGAGGTTGACTATGGCTACACCTTC. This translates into CASSDEVDYGYTF.

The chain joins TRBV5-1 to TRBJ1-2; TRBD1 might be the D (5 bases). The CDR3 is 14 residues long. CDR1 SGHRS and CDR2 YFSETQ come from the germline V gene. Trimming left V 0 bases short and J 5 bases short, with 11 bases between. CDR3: CASSLEQAGYGYTF. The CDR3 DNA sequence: TGCGCCAGCAGCTTGGAACAGGCCGGTTATGGCTACACCTTC.

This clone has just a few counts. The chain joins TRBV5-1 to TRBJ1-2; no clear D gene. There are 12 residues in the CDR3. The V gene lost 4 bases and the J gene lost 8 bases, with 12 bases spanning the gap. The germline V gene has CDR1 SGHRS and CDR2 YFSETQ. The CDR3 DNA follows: TGCGCCAGCAGCGAGGACTCCTTGGGCTACACCTTC. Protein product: CASSEDSLGYTF.